The 20 T cell receptor beta chains below all came from one sample that was sequenced in a study of T cell repertoires in cytomegalovirus infection. One entry per CDR3 protein results from TCRdb running MiXCR on the reads. The sample contains about 160,000 distinct CDR3 sequences, roughly 22% of which appear only once. Their target antigens are unknown. This material consisted of CD8+ T cells from cultured PBMCs, taken from culture after CMV antigen stimulation. These receptors all come from a human donor in good health (CMV status not recorded). Some clones in this sample may be carry-over from other donors' samples.

This chain uses TRBV12-3 or TRBV12-4 with TRBJ2-7, with TRBD1 as a possible D gene (6 bases). The CDR3 length is 15 residues. Trimming took off 2 bases at V and 0 bases at J, with 11 bases between the two ends. CDR3 loop: CASSLSTGSSYEQYF. The CDR3 nucleotides read TGTGCCAGCAGTTTATCTACAGGGAGCTCCTACGAGCAGTACTTC.

This clonotype turned up a few times. V and J are TRBV7-2 and TRBJ2-7; TRBD1 agrees at 8 bases. The trim removed 4 bases at V and 3 bases at J, leaving 8 bases unmatched. The CDR3 has 15 amino acids. Germline CDR1 SGHTA, CDR2 FQGNSA. The CDR3 DNA is TGTGCCAGCAGCTCCCGGACAGGGTTTATCTACGAGCAGTACTTC. Encoded protein: CASSSRTGFIYEQYF.

This clonotype was counted only a few times. This chain joins TRBV19 and TRBJ1-1; D remains ambiguous. Germline CDR1 is LNHDA and CDR2 is SQIVND (reference sequence). Deletions cut 3 bases from V and 1 base from J, with 15 bases between. The length of the CDR3 is 16 residues. CDR3 coding DNA: TGTGCCAGTAGTATTCGGGAAGGCGTAAGGAACACTGAAGCTTTCTTT. The encoded protein is CASSIREGVRNTEAFF.

The V gene is TRBV24-1, the J gene TRBJ1-2; D unresolved. Between the trimmed V and J ends, which lost 5 bases and 2 bases, there was a span of 17 bases. This CDR3 has 16 residues. The germline V gene has CDR1 KGHDR and CDR2 SFDVKD. The CDR3 bases are TGTGCCACCAGTGGTGGGAACAAGGGCGGGAACTATGGCTACACCTTC. The encoded protein is CATSGGNKGGNYGYTF.

V is TRBV6-6 and J is TRBJ2-1; D gene ambiguous. Germline loops: CDR1 MNHNY, CDR2 SVGAGI (reference sequence). The CDR3 has 15 amino acids. V lost 7 bases to trimming and J lost 0 bases, with 13 bases between them. The CDR3, as DNA: TGTGCCAGCATTGGGTGGTCGAGCTCCTACAATGAGCAGTTCTTC. Translated: CASIGWSSSYNEQFF.

This clonotype appeared a few times. CDR3 DNA: TGTGCCAGCAGCGGTCTTACAGGGGCGAGCTACGAGCAGTACTTC. Translating it yields CASSGLTGASYEQYF. The gene calls are TRBV7-9 and TRBJ2-7, with 7 bases identical to TRBD1. After removal of 5 bases from V and 3 bases from J, the junction contained 10 bases not matched to a gene. This CDR3 has 15 residues. The germline V gene encodes CDR1 SEHNR and CDR2 FQNEAQ (reference sequence).

The chain recombines TRBV7-1 with TRBJ2-7, with D perhaps given as TRBD1 or TRBD2 (5 bases each). TRBV7-1 is reported as an ORF; its role is uncertain. CDR3 length: 15 residues. The V and J ends lost 8 bases and 3 bases respectively, with 20 bases between them. CDR3 DNA: TGTGCCAGCGGAGGACGCAGGGATGGTGGCTACGAGCAGTACTTC. This codes for CASGGRRDGGYEQYF.

The gene calls are TRBV28 and TRBJ1-5; 9 bases fit TRBD1. The length of the CDR3 is 18 residues. Unmatched junction bases numbered 12, after V lost 3 bases and J lost 3 bases. Germline CDR1 is MDHEN and CDR2 is SYDVKM. In DNA, the CDR3 is TGTGCCAGCAGTTTTTCGCCGGGACAGGGAGACCTCAATCAGCCCCAGCATTTT. Its translation is CASSFSPGQGDLNQPQHF.

This clonotype has just a few counts. The rearrangement links TRBV6-2 or TRBV6-3 to TRBJ2-7; perhaps D is TRBD1 or TRBD2 (5 bases each). The CDR3 is made up of 14 amino acids. Germline CDR1 MNHEY, CDR2 SVGEGT. Trimming shortened V by 4 bases and J by 4 bases, and 14 bases separated the two germline ends. The CDR3 DNA follows: TGTGCCAGCAGTTCCGTCGGTGGGGGATACGAGCAGTACTTC. Protein: CASSSVGGGYEQYF.

This rearrangement joins TRBV10-3 to TRBJ2-3, with D perhaps matching TRBD1 (6 bases). The V and J ends lost 0 bases and 4 bases respectively, with 14 bases between them. The CDR3 is 16 residues long. Germline CDR1 ENHRY, CDR2 SYGVKD. CDR3 bases: TGTGCCATCAGTGAGTCGGGGTCAGGGGATCCAGATACGCAGTATTTT. It codes for CAISESGSGDPDTQYF.

This clonotype was seen many times. The chain has TRBV12-3 or TRBV12-4 and TRBJ1-5; D gene ambiguous. V was cut by 4 bases and J by 4 bases, with 14 bases left in between. This CDR3 region has 15 residues. CDR3 nucleotides: TGTGCCAGCAGTTCTTTCACCGGAGGGAATCAGCCCCAGCATTTT. Translated, it gives CASSSFTGGNQPQHF.

V and J are TRBV7-2 and TRBJ2-2; D not resolved. Trimming stripped 5 bases from V and 0 bases from J, with 10 bases between. CDR1 is SGHTA and CDR2 is FQGNSA in the germline V gene. The CDR3 totals 15 residues. CDR3 sequence reads: CASSPPGANTGELFF. CDR3 DNA: TGTGCCAGCAGCCCACCTGGGGCGAACACCGGGGAGCTGTTTTTT.

This clonotype occurred a few times. The CDR3 bases are TGTGCCATCAGGGGGGATTTATACGAGCAGTACTTC. Its protein product is CAIRGDLYEQYF. V gene TRBV10-3 combines with J gene TRBJ2-7; D is tentatively TRBD1 or TRBD2 (5 bases each). The CDR3 has 12 amino acids. The germline V and J ends were trimmed by 6 bases and 4 bases, with 10 bases remaining between them. The germline V gene has CDR1 ENHRY and CDR2 SYGVKD.

The V gene is TRBV28, the J gene TRBJ2-7, with TRBD2 as a possible D gene (6 bases). The CDR3 has 14 amino acids. The germline gives CDR1 MDHEN, CDR2 SYDVKM. The ends were cut back, 6 bases at V and 1 base at J, with 13 bases in the middle. CDR3 region: CASRVGLQSYEQYF. The DNA for the CDR3 is TGTGCCAGCAGGGTGGGACTGCAGTCCTACGAGCAGTACTTC.

The genes are TRBV19 and TRBJ1-5; 9 positions match TRBD1. Trimming removed 4 bases from V and 5 bases from J; junction bases left unmatched: 3. The germline CDR1 and CDR2 sequences are LNHDA and SQIVND (reference sequence). This CDR3 region has 14 residues. The CDR3 spells CASSKGQGDQPQHF. The CDR3 DNA follows: TGTGCCAGTAGTAAGGGACAGGGTGATCAGCCCCAGCATTTT.

The table lists this clonotype with a few counts. The J gene is TRBJ1-4, the V gene TRBV7-2; D is unclear. Looked up from germline, CDR1 is SGHTA and CDR2 is FQGNSA. This CDR3 has 15 amino acids. Trimming removed 5 bases from V and 2 bases from J, with 12 bases in between. CDR3 sequence reads: CASSRRTDTNEKLFF. DNA of the CDR3: TGTGCCAGCAGCCGCAGGACGGATACTAATGAAAAACTGTTTTTT.

The chain is built from TRBV7-3 and TRBJ2-3; the D gene could be TRBD1 or TRBD2 (6 bases each). Germline V gives CDR1 SGHTA, CDR2 FQGTGA. The CDR3 runs 15 residues. V was cut by 5 bases and J by 6 bases, with 18 bases left in between. CDR3 nucleotide sequence: TGTGCCAGCAGCGCCACTGGAGGGGGGAGGGATACGCAGTATTTT. This encodes CASSATGGGRDTQYF.

The chain combines TRBV6-1 with TRBJ2-1; D is undetermined. The germline V and J ends were trimmed by 2 bases and 8 bases, with 19 bases remaining between them. The CDR3 runs 16 residues. Germline lookup yields CDR1 MNHNS and CDR2 SASEGT. The DNA for the CDR3 is TGTGCCAGCAGTGAAATCTACGGTTCCCCGGGCGATGAGCAGTTCTTC. Protein product: CASSEIYGSPGDEQFF.

This clonotype was seen more than once but under ten times. The J gene is TRBJ2-1, the V gene TRBV25-1, with 8 bases aligning to TRBD2. The V segment lost 0 bases and the J segment 8 bases; nucleotides outside the gene matches: 12. Germline V lookup: CDR1 MGHDK, CDR2 SYGVNS. The CDR3 loop spans 17 amino acids. DNA of the CDR3: TGTGCCAGCAGTGAATACCGAACGGGGGGGCCGTGGGATGAGCAGTTCTTC. It is translated as CASSEYRTGGPWDEQFF.

This clonotype was seen only a few times. The V call is TRBV6-2 or TRBV6-3, the J call TRBJ2-2; 7 bases fit TRBD1. CDR1 MNHEY and CDR2 SVGEGT come from the germline V gene. The CDR3 sequence is 13 residues long. Trimming at V came to 11 bases and at J to 4 bases, leaving 7 bases not matched to a gene. CDR3 region: CALQGQPTGELFF. CDR3 sequence (DNA): TGTGCCCTCCAGGGACAGCCCACCGGGGAGCTGTTTTTT.